This is a list of T cell receptor beta chains from one sample in a study of blood T cell repertoires in COVID-19. Generated by immunoSEQ multiplex PCR, the TCRdb table keeps only in-frame clones and is missing some. The sample lists under 300,000 clones, more than 70% occurring once. Sequencing was done on a sample of peripheral blood. The receptors derive from a woman aged 40 to 55 who had recovered from COVID-19. Both conserved end residues are part of each CDR3. D genes are given only for firm matches. The size of a clone is reported for some rows only, either as once, few or many, or as a class for expanded clones.

D gene,CDR3 length,clone size,J gene,V gene,CDR3 DNA,CDR3 protein
TRBD1,16,many,TRBJ1-5,TRBV30,TGTGCCTGGAGCCTTACAGGGGCCCTGGGCAATCAGCCCCAGCATTTT,CAWSLTGALGNQPQHF
TRBD1,17,.,TRBJ2-2,TRBV4-3,TGCGCCAGCAGCCAAGAAATGGCGTCTCAGGGGGCCGGGGAGCTGTTTTTT,CASSQEMASQGAGELFF
.,15,.,TRBJ2-3,TRBV19,TGTGCCAGTAGGTGGGCAGGGGCCGGCACAGATACGCAGTATTTT,CASRWAGAGTDTQYF
.,13,.,TRBJ1-2,TRBV25-1,TGTGCCAGCAGTGAATATGCGGGCTATGGCTACACCTTC,CASSEYAGYGYTF
.,17,.,TRBJ1-1,TRBV7-5,TGTGCCAGAAGCTTAGGTCCCCCTTTGACAGGGGGCACTGAAGCTTTCTTT,CARSLGPPLTGGTEAFF
.,15,once,TRBJ1-5,TRBV6-1,TGTGCCAGCAGTGAATTATGGCGGGGGAGCCAGCCCCAGCATTTT,CASSELWRGSQPQHF
.,10,.,TRBJ1-6,TRBV5-8,TGTGCCAGCAACACGGGACCCCTCCACTTT,CASNTGPLHF
.,14,.,TRBJ1-5,TRBV25-1,TGTGCCAGCAGTGGGGAGAGGGAAGGTCAGCCCCAGCATTTT,CASSGEREGQPQHF
.,13,once,TRBJ1-1,TRBV6-6,TGTGCCAGCAGCCATGGCCAGAACACTGAAGCTTTCTTT,CASSHGQNTEAFF
.,12,.,TRBJ2-7,TRBV4-3,TGCGCCAGCAGCCAACAGGGGGGCGAGCAGTACTTC,CASSQQGGEQYF
TRBD1,14,.,TRBJ1-5,TRBV30,TGTGCCTGGAGTCCGCCACAGGGGTGGCAGCCCCAGCATTTT,CAWSPPQGWQPQHF
.,16,.,TRBJ2-3,TRBV6-2/TRBV6-3,TGTGCCAGCACCCCAGCGACTGGAGCGTCATATGATACGCAGTATTTT,CASTPATGASYDTQYF
TRBD2,15,once,TRBJ2-1,TRBV19,TGTGCCAGTAGTATGGGAGGGAGGGTCATCGATGAGCAGTTCTTC,CASSMGGRVIDEQFF
.,14,.,TRBJ2-7,TRBV11-3,TGTGCCAGCAGCTTAGGCAGGGCAACCTACGAGCAGTACTTC,CASSLGRATYEQYF
.,13,.,TRBJ2-7,TRBV7-9,TGTGCCAGCGGCGGCAGGGAACCCTACGAGCAGTACTTC,CASGGREPYEQYF
.,15,.,TRBJ2-3,TRBV3-1/TRBV3-2,TGTGCCAGCAGCCAAGGGGGGCTAGAGGCAGATACGCAGTATTTT,CASSQGGLEADTQYF